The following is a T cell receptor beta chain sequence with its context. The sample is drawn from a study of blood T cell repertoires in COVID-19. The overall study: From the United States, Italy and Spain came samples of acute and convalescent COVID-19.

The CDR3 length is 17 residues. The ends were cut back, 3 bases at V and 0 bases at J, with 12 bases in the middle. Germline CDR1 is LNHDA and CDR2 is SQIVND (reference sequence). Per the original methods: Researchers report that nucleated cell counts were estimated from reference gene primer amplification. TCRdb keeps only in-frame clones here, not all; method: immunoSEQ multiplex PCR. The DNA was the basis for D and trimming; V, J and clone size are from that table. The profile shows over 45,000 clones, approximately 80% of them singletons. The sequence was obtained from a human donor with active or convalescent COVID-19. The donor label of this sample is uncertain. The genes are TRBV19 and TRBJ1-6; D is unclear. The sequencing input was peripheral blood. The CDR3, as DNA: TGTGCCAGTAGTATCTCTTGGCAGATCTCCTATAATTCACCCCTCCACTTT. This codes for CASSISWQISYNSPLHF. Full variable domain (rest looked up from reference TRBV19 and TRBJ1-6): DGGITQSPKYLFRKEGQNVTLSCEQNLNHDAMYWYRQDPGQGLRLIYYSQIVNDFQKGDIAEGYSVSREKKESFPLTVTSAQKNPTAFYLCASSISWQISYNSPLHFGNGTRLTVT.